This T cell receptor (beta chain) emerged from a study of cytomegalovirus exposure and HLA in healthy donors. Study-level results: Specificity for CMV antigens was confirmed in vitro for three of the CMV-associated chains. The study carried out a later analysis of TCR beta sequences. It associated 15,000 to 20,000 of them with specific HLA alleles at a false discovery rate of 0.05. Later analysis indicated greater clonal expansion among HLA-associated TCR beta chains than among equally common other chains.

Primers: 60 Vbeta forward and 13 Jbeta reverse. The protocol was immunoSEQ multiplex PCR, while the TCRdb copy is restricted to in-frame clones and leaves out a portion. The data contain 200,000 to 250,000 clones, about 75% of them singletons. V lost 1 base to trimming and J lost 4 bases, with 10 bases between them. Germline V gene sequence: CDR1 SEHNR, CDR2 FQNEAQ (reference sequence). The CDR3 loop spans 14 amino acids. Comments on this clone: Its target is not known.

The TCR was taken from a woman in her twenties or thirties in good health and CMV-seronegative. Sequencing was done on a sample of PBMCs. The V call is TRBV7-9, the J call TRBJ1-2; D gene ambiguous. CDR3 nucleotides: TGTGCCAGCAGCTTAGAAGCGGCGGCCTATGGCTACACCTTC. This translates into CASSLEAAAYGYTF.